This T cell receptor (beta chain) was sequenced in a study of T cells in localized non-small cell lung cancer. Study-wide results and limits: The study detected a median around 57 of the top 100 tumor clones in adjacent lung.

CDR1 is MNHGY and CDR2 is SAAAGT in the germline V gene. This CDR3 is 15 amino acids long. V lost 0 bases and J 2 bases, leaving 10 bases between the germline ends. Libraries were prepared by immunoSEQ multiplex PCR; TCRdb keeps only in-frame clonotypes and omits some of them. The sample yields about 5,600 clones, roughly 28% seen once. Turning to this clone: Its cognate antigen is unknown.

V is TRBV6-8 and J is TRBJ1-2; D remains unclear. This clonotype was obtained from an older female donor with stage I lung adenocarcinoma. The sequenced sample was lung tumor tissue, obtained before any cancer treatment. DNA of the CDR3: TGTGCCAGCAGTTACTCGATTGGCCAAAACTATGGCTACACCTTC. Translating it yields CASSYSIGQNYGYTF.